These 27 T cell receptor beta chains share one sample of origin, sequenced in a study of Graves' ophthalmopathy and Graves' hyperthyroidism. Transcripts of RNA were the source for amplifying TCR beta CDR3 regions. Scientists carried out first-round RT-PCR using HTBI primers and then a second-round multiplex PCR. TCRdb reanalysed the multiplex PCR reads using MiXCR and keeps one entry per CDR3 protein. In the table there are about 420,000 distinct CDR3 sequences, around a fifth of which are singletons. Sequenced sample: peripheral blood. Source of these receptors: a woman aged 18 to 35 with stable Graves' hyperthyroidism.

The chain recombines TRBV6-4 with TRBJ1-1; D is uncertain. There are 16 residues in the CDR3. The germline gives CDR1 MRHNA, CDR2 SNTAGT. The germline V and J ends were trimmed by 5 bases and 1 base, with 17 bases remaining between them. This CDR3 reads CASSPPGRARNTEAFF. DNA of the CDR3: TGTGCCAGCAGTCCCCCTGGACGGGCGAGGAACACTGAAGCTTTCTTT.

This clonotype showed up many times. The genes are TRBV4-1 and TRBJ1-1; D call uncertain. The CDR3 length is 12 residues. With 0 bases removed from V and 6 bases from J, the gap between germline ends came to 5 bases. The germline V gene encodes CDR1 MGHRA and CDR2 YSYEKL. The CDR3 loop is CASSQDGSEAFF. For the CDR3, the DNA is TGCGCCAGCAGCCAAGACGGCTCTGAAGCTTTCTTT.

CDR3 amino acids: CASSIPGDYEQYF. In DNA form, the CDR3 reads TGTGCCAGTAGTATCCCAGGGGACTACGAGCAGTACTTC. V is TRBV19 and J is TRBJ2-7; D is perhaps TRBD1 (6 bases). Trimming took off 3 bases at V and 3 bases at J, with 9 bases between the two ends. Germline values: CDR1 LNHDA, CDR2 SQIVND (reference sequence). The CDR3 is 13 amino acids.

The V call is TRBV28, the J call TRBJ2-4; 7 bases align to TRBD1. CDR1 and CDR2 from the germline V gene are MDHEN and SYDVKM. V lost 6 bases to trimming and J lost 0 bases; unmatched junction nucleotides: 5. This CDR3 is 15 amino acids long. The CDR3 coding sequence is TGTGCCAGCAGAGGGGGCTACGGAGCCAAAAACATTCAGTACTTC. This gives the protein CASRGGYGAKNIQYF.

This clonotype was seen more than once but under ten times. V usage is TRBV4-3 and J usage is TRBJ2-5; tentative D call: TRBD2 (6 bases). Trimming pared 1 base from V and 8 bases from J, leaving 17 bases between. Per the germline V gene, CDR1 is LGHNA and CDR2 is YSLEER. The CDR3 runs to 15 residues. The CDR3 sequence is CASSQGAGSLVTQYF. CDR3 in DNA: TGCGCCAGCAGCCAAGGCGCGGGGTCCCTAGTCACCCAGTACTTC.

The rearrangement joins TRBV4-1 to TRBJ2-7; 7 bases line up with TRBD1. Germline V gene sequence: CDR1 MGHRA, CDR2 YSYEKL. The CDR3 spans 15 residues. V lost 3 bases to trimming and J lost 3 bases; unmatched junction nucleotides: 8. CDR3 loop: CASSQNRDSVYEQYF. The CDR3 coding sequence is TGCGCCAGCAGCCAGAACAGGGACAGCGTCTACGAGCAGTACTTC.

The CDR3 spells CSASRGLAGAAYEQYF. CDR3 coding DNA: TGCAGTGCGTCTAGAGGACTAGCGGGGGCCGCCTACGAGCAGTACTTC. V usage is TRBV20-1 and J usage is TRBJ2-7, with 13 nucleotides matching TRBD2. The germline gives CDR1 DFQATT, CDR2 SNEGSKA (reference sequence). This CDR3 has 16 amino acids. V lost 6 bases, J lost 2 bases, and 10 bases stayed unmatched.

This clonotype was counted ten times or more. The chain recombines TRBV11-2 with TRBJ2-5; D gene ambiguous. Germline V gene data show CDR1 as SGHAT and CDR2 as FQNNGV. The V gene lost 5 bases and the J gene lost 7 bases, with 11 bases spanning the gap. CDR3 size: 12 residues. Here the CDR3 reads CASSTSRGTQYF. The CDR3 nucleotides read TGTGCCAGCAGCACCTCGCGTGGGACCCAGTACTTC.

This chain links TRBV30 with TRBJ2-7, with 12 bases identical to TRBD1. The trim removed 3 bases at V and 5 bases at J, leaving 8 bases unmatched. Germline CDR1 reads GTSNPN; CDR2 reads SVGIG (reference sequence). The length of the CDR3 is 15 residues. The chain's CDR3 is CAWRDTGTGGHEQYF. CDR3 nucleotides: TGTGCCTGGAGGGATACCGGGACAGGGGGCCACGAGCAGTACTTC.

The CDR3 here is CASRDGLAGTYEQYF. CDR3 nucleotides: TGTGCCAGCAGGGATGGACTAGCGGGGACCTACGAGCAGTACTTC. The chain couples TRBV11-2 to TRBJ2-7, with 12 bases fitting TRBD2. The CDR3 contains 15 residues. Looked up from germline, CDR1 is SGHAT and CDR2 is FQNNGV. The V segment lost 6 bases and the J segment 2 bases; nucleotides outside the gene matches: 5.

This clonotype was seen many times. The chain carries TRBV6-1 and TRBJ1-2; weak D call: TRBD1 (5 bases). The germline CDR1 and CDR2 sequences are MNHNS and SASEGT. V was trimmed by 6 bases and J by 3 bases, leaving 17 bases between them. The CDR3 consists of 15 residues. The CDR3 DNA follows: TGTGCCAGCAGAGGTACGGGGCCTCACCACTATGGCTACACCTTC. Protein: CASRGTGPHHYGYTF.

This chain connects TRBV20-1 to TRBJ1-2; possibly TRBD1 for D (5 bases). Trimming removed 8 bases at V and 7 bases at J, with 17 bases between. The CDR3 consists of 12 residues. Germline assignment: CDR1 DFQATT and CDR2 SNEGSKA (reference sequence). CDR3 nucleotide sequence: TGCAGTCCATCTCAAGGGGCAAGTGGCTACACCTTC. It codes for CSPSQGASGYTF.

The sample holds many counts of this clonotype. The chain carries TRBV5-1 and TRBJ1-2; tentative D call: TRBD1 (6 bases). V was cut by 3 bases and J by 4 bases, with 16 bases left in between. The CDR3 contains 15 residues. Germline CDR1 SGHRS, CDR2 YFSETQ. The CDR3 DNA sequence: TGCGCCAGCAGCTCGCCCGACACAGGGACCTATGGCTACACCTTC. This codes for CASSSPDTGTYGYTF.

This clonotype was detected many times. The chain combines TRBV30 with TRBJ1-1; a possible D gene is TRBD1 (5 bases). Germline V lookup: CDR1 GTSNPN, CDR2 SVGIG (reference sequence). The CDR3 has 12 amino acids. V was cut by 3 bases and J by 6 bases, with 11 bases left in between. CDR3 region: CAWSYRPPEAFF. In DNA form, the CDR3 reads TGTGCCTGGAGCTACAGGCCCCCTGAAGCTTTCTTT.

The rearrangement uses TRBV7-9 and TRBJ1-2; perhaps TRBD1 as D (5 bases). Per the germline V gene, CDR1 is SEHNR and CDR2 is FQNEAQ (reference sequence). V was pared by 5 bases and J by 6 bases, with 16 bases between. The CDR3 sequence is 14 residues long. The CDR3: CASSEVRGANGYTF. DNA of the CDR3: TGTGCCAGCAGCGAGGTGAGGGGAGCAAATGGCTACACCTTC.

This clonotype was detected ten times or more. The rearrangement uses TRBV5-1 and TRBJ2-7; no clear D gene. CDR1 and CDR2 (germline): SGHRS, YFSETQ. V lost 0 bases, J lost 3 bases, and 7 bases lay in between. There are 13 residues in the CDR3. CDR3 amino acids: CASSLEPRYEQYF. The DNA for the CDR3 is TGCGCCAGCAGCTTGGAACCCCGCTACGAGCAGTACTTC.

The CDR3 loop reads CASSSPGLTYGYTF. CDR3 in DNA: TGTGCCAGCAGTTCCCCGGGACTGACATATGGCTACACCTTC. The chain combines TRBV6-5 with TRBJ1-2, with a tentative D call TRBD1 (5 bases). This CDR3 has 14 amino acids. V lost 4 bases to trimming and J lost 5 bases, with 14 bases between them. CDR1 is MNHEY and CDR2 is SVGAGI in the germline V gene.

In this sample, this clonotype turned up many times. The CDR3 sequence is CASSDAASENTEAFF. CDR3 DNA: TGTGCCAGCAGTGATGCGGCTTCTGAGAACACTGAAGCTTTCTTT. V and J are TRBV6-1 and TRBJ1-1; D not certain. Between the trimmed V and J ends, which lost 3 bases and 1 base, there was a span of 12 bases. Germline CDR1 and CDR2: MNHNS and SASEGT. The CDR3 loop spans 15 amino acids.

The chain uses TRBV27 and TRBJ1-2; tentatively, D is TRBD1 (6 bases). In germline, CDR1 is MNHEY, CDR2 SMNVEV (reference sequence). Trimming shortened V by 4 bases and J by 5 bases, and 17 bases separated the two germline ends. The CDR3 is 15 residues long. The CDR3 DNA reads TGTGCCAGCAGTTACGCGGGAGGGGGAAAATATGGCTACACCTTC. This encodes CASSYAGGGKYGYTF.

At least ten counts were recorded for this clonotype. The chain has TRBV5-1 and TRBJ1-1; possible D gene TRBD1, 6 bases. CDR1 SGHRS and CDR2 YFSETQ come from the germline V gene. Trimming removed 6 bases at V and 0 bases at J, with 18 bases between. The CDR3 has 16 residues. The CDR3 region is CASTLDTWDMNTEAFF. CDR3 nucleotide sequence: TGCGCCAGCACCCTCGACACCTGGGACATGAACACTGAAGCTTTCTTT.

The table lists this clonotype with many counts. The chain has TRBV12-3 or TRBV12-4 and TRBJ1-5; 8 bases agree with TRBD1. CDR3 size: 16 residues. Trimming took 5 bases from V and 7 from J; bases not matched to a gene: 13. The CDR3 region has the DNA TGTGCCAGCAGTCCGAACCCGGGACAGGATGGGCAGCCCCAGCATTTT. Protein: CASSPNPGQDGQPQHF.

The CDR3 nucleotides are TGTGCCAGCTCACCACCCTTTCAGGACAAAAACTACGAGCAGTACTTC. This translates into CASSPPFQDKNYEQYF. V gene TRBV18 combines with J gene TRBJ2-7; D perhaps matches TRBD1 (5 bases). This CDR3 has 16 residues. The germline gives CDR1 KGHSH, CDR2 LQKENI. Trimming cost V 0 bases and J 3 bases, with 15 bases left between them.

This clonotype was recorded a few times. CDR3 coding DNA: TGCAGCGTTACGGGAGCTTTCTTT. Encoded protein: CSVTGAFF. The rearrangement links TRBV29-1 to TRBJ1-1, with D unresolved. This CDR3 is 8 amino acids long. V lost 5 bases and J 10 bases, leaving 5 bases between the germline ends. The germline gives CDR1 SQVTM, CDR2 ANQGSEA.

This clonotype is a singleton in its sample. The rearrangement links TRBV2 to TRBJ1-2; D remains unclear. Germline V gene lookup returns CDR1 SNHLY and CDR2 FYNNEI. The CDR3 spans 12 residues. The ends were cut back, 7 bases at V and 7 bases at J, with 13 bases in the middle. CDR3 DNA: TGTGCCAGCACCCGTGGAGGGATTGGCTACACCTTC. This translates into CASTRGGIGYTF. The full variable domain, rest sourced from reference TRBV2 and TRBJ1-2, is EPEVTQTPSHQVTQMGQEVILRCVPISNHLYFYWYRQILGQKVEFLVSFYNNEISEKSEIFDDQFSVERPDGSNFTLKIRSTKLEDSAMYFCASTRGGIGYTFGSGTRLTVV.

This clonotype was observed many times. The V call is TRBV6-1, the J call TRBJ2-7; 10 bases align to TRBD2. The germline CDR1 and CDR2 sequences are MNHNS and SASEGT. V lost 3 bases, J lost 3 bases, and 5 bases stayed unmatched. This CDR3 spans 15 amino acids. The CDR3 nucleotides read TGTGCCAGCAGTGATCCTAGCGGGAGATTCTACGAGCAGTACTTC. Translation gives CASSDPSGRFYEQYF.

This clonotype was counted ten times or more. The chain employs TRBV20-1 and TRBJ2-5, with D unresolved. The V gene's germline CDR1 is DFQATT and CDR2 SNEGSKA (reference sequence). This CDR3 is built from 13 residues. The ends were cut back, 2 bases at V and 0 bases at J, with 7 bases in the middle. DNA of the CDR3: TGCAGTGCTAGAAGAGAGTACCAAGAGACCCAGTACTTC. Translated: CSARREYQETQYF.

There are many counts of this clonotype. The V call is TRBV5-1, the J call TRBJ2-7, with no clear D. The germline CDR1 and CDR2 sequences are SGHRS and YFSETQ. The CDR3 totals 14 residues. V gave up 4 bases and J gave up 5 bases, with 16 bases separating them. DNA of the CDR3: TGCGCCAGCAGCAAGGACGTGGGGTTGGACGAGCAGTACTTC. Translating gives CASSKDVGLDEQYF. Looking up the rest from reference TRBV5-1 and TRBJ2-7 gives the full variable domain: KAGVTQTPRYLIKTRGQQVTLSCSPISGHRSVSWYQQTPGQGLQFLFEYFSETQRNKGNFPGRFSGRQFSNSRSEMNVSTLELGDSALYLCASSKDVGLDEQYFGPGTRLTVT.